This paragraph reports one T cell receptor beta chain. Its antigen remains unidentified. The data derive from a study of identical twins. One entry per CDR3 protein results from TCRdb running MiXCR on the 5' RACE reads. Of roughly 720,000 distinct CDR3 sequences in the sample, 18% were seen once. Notes on the study in general: Twins showed weaker excess sharing in their beta out-of-frame sequences.

This same sample was also part of a study on T cells expressing NK-cell markers. As that report states: Four donors showed these clonotypes also leading the CD3+CD56-NKG2C+ fraction.

The sequencing sample was made of PBMCs. This clonotype originated in a woman under 30 in good health.

As DNA, the CDR3 is TGCGCCAGCAGCTTACGTGCGCGGGGGGCAGGAGATACGCAGTATTTT. As protein: CASSLRARGAGDTQYF. This chain links TRBV5-1 with TRBJ2-3; 8 bases map to TRBD2. V dropped 2 bases and J dropped 5; count of bases not matched to a gene: 10. The CDR3 contains 16 residues. Germline V gene data show CDR1 as SGHRS and CDR2 as YFSETQ. Looking up the rest from reference TRBV5-1 and TRBJ2-3 gives the full variable domain: KAGVTQTPRYLIKTRGQQVTLSCSPISGHRSVSWYQQTPGQGLQFLFEYFSETQRNKGNFPGRFSGRQFSNSRSEMNVSTLELGDSALYLCASSLRARGAGDTQYFGPGTRLTVL.